This TCR beta chain was observed in a study of OX40 agonist ivuxolimab in advanced cancers. Overall study: Intravenous ivuxolimab at 0.01 to 10 mg/kg was given to patients every 2 weeks. Under the entry rules, prior anti-PD-1, anti-PD-L1 or anti-CTLA-4 therapy was allowed, and less than 50% had some. Enrolled patients in dose escalation had cancers that were hepatocellular carcinoma, melanoma, renal cell or head and neck cancer.

Study conclusions and caveats: At 0.1 to 3.0 mg/kg and by week 6, clonal expansion occurred in CD4+ and CD8+ blood T cells.

As regards this clone: Its antigen remains unidentified.

The CDR3 has 13 amino acids. In germline, CDR1 is SEHNR, CDR2 FQNEAQ (reference sequence). V lost 11 bases and J lost 4, with 17 bases in between. Clones were sequenced by immunoSEQ multiplex PCR, and TCRdb holds only the in-frame ones, with some missing. The sample lists about 77,000 clones, around 90% occurring once. The origin of this receptor is an adult with an advanced solid tumor such as melanoma, head and neck, liver or kidney cancer. This chain connects TRBV7-9 to TRBJ1-1, with D possibly being TRBD1 (6 bases). The source material was CD4+ or CD8+ T cells sorted from blood, sampled in a trial of the OX40 agonist ivuxolimab. Here the CDR3 reads CAGRGWSRTEAFF. CDR3 nucleotide sequence: TGTGCCGGGAGGGGGTGGTCGCGCACTGAAGCTTTCTTT.